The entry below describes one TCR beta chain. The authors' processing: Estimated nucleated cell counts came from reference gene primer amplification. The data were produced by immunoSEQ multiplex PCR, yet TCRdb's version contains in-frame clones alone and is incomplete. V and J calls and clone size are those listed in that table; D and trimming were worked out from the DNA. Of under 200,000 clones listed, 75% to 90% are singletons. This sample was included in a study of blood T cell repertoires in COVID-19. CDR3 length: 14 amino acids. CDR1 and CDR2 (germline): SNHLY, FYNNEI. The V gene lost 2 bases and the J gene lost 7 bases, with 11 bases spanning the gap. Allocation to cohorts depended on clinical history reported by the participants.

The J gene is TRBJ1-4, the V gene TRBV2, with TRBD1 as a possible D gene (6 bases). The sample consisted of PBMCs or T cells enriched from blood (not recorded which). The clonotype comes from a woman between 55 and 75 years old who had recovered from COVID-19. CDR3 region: CASSELRGSEKLFF. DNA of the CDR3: TGTGCCAGCAGTGAACTCAGGGGTAGTGAAAAACTGTTTTTT.